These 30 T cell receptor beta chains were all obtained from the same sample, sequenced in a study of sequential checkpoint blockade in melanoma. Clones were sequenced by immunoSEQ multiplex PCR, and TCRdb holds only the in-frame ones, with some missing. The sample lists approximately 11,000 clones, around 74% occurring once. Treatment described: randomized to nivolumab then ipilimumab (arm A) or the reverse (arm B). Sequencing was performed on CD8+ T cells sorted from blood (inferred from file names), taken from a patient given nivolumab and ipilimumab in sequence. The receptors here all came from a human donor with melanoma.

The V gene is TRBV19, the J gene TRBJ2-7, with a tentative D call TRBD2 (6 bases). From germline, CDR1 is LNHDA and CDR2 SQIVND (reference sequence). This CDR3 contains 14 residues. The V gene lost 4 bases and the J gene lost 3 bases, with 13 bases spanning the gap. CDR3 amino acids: CASSRGRRDYEQYF. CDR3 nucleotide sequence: TGTGCCAGTAGTAGGGGCCGGCGGGACTACGAGCAGTACTTC.

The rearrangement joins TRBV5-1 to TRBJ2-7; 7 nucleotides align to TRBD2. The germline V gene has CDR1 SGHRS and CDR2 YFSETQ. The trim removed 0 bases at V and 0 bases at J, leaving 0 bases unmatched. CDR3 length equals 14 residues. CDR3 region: CASSLGDYSYEQYF. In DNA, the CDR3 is TGCGCCAGCAGCTTGGGGGACTACTCCTACGAGCAGTACTTC. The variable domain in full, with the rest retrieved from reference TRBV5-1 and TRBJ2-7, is KAGVTQTPRYLIKTRGQQVTLSCSPISGHRSVSWYQQTPGQGLQFLFEYFSETQRNKGNFPGRFSGRQFSNSRSEMNVSTLELGDSALYLCASSLGDYSYEQYFGPGTRLTVT.

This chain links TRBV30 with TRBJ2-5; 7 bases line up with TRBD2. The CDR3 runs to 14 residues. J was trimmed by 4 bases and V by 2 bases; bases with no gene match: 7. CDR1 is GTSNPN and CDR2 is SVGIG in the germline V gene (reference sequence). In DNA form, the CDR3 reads TGTGCCTGGAGTCTAACGGGAGGAATAGAGACCCAGTACTTC. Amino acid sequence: CAWSLTGGIETQYF.

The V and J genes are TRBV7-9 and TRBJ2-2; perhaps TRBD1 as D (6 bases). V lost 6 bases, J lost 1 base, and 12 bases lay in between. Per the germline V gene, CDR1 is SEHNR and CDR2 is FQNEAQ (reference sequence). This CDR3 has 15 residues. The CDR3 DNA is TGTGCCAGCAGACATGTGACAGGGAACACCGGGGAGCTGTTTTTT. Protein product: CASRHVTGNTGELFF.

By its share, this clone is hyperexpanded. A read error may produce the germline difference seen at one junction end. The CDR3 here is CASSLGQGLSSLTYGYTF. The CDR3 nucleotides are TGTGCCAGCAGCCTAGGACAGGGCCTAAGTAGCCTTACATATGGCTACACCTTC. This chain links TRBV13 with TRBJ1-2, with 8 bases matching TRBD1. The CDR3 extends over 18 amino acids. Germline CDR1 reads PRHDT; CDR2 reads FYEKMQ (reference sequence).

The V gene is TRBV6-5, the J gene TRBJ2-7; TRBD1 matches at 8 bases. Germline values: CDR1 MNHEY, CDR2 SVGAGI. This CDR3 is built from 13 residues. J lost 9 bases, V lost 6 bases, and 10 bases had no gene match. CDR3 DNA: TGTGCCAGCAGCTCAGGGGGCTCTCGACGGCAGTACTTC. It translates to CASSSGGSRRQYF.

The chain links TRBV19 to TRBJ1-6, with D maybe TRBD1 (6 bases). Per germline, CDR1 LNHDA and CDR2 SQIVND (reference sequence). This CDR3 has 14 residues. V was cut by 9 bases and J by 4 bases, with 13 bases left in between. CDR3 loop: CASRLRGYNSPLHF. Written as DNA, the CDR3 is TGTGCCAGCCGACTCAGGGGATATAATTCACCCCTCCACTTT.

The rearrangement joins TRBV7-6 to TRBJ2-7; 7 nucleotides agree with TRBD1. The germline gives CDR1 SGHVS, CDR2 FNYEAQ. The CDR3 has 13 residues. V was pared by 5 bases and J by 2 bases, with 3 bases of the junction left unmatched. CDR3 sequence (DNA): TGTGCCAGCAGCGAAGGACAGGCCTACGAGCAGTACTTC. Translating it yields CASSEGQAYEQYF.

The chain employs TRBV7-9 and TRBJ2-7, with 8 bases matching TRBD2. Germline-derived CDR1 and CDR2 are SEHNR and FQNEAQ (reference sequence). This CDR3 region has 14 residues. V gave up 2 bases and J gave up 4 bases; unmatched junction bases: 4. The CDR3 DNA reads TGTGCCAGCAGCTTACTCGGGAGGGGGTACGAGCAGTACTTC. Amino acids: CASSLLGRGYEQYF.

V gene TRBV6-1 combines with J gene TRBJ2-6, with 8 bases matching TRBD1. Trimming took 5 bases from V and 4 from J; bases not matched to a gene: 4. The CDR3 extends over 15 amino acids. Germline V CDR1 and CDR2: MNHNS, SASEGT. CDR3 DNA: TGTGCCAGCAGTATTCAGGGGGCCGGGGCCAACGTCCTGACTTTC. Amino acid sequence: CASSIQGAGANVLTF.

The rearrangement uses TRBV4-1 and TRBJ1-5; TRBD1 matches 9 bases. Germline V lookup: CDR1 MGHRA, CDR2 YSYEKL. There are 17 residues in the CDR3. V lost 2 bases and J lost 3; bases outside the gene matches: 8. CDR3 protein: CASSQFKGQGNNQPQHF. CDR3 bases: TGCGCCAGCAGCCAATTTAAGGGACAGGGTAACAATCAGCCCCAGCATTTT.

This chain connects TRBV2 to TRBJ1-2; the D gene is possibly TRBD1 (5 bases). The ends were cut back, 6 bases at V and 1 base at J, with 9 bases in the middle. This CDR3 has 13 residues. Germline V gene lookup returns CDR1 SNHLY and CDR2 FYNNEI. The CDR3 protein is CASRGGDNYGYTF. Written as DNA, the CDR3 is TGTGCCAGCAGGGGGGGGGATAACTATGGCTACACCTTC.

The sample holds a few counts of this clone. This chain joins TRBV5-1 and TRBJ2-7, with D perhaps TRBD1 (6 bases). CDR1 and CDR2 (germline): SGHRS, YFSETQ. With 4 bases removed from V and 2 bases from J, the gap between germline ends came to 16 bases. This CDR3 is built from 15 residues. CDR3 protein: CASSEKGQTTYEQYF. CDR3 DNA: TGCGCCAGCAGCGAGAAAGGACAGACTACCTACGAGCAGTACTTC.

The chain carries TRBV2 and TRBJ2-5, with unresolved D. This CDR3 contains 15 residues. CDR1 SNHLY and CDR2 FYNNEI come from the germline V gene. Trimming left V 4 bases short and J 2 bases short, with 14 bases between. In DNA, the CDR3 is TGTGCCAGCAGTGCATGGAACAGAATACAAGAGACCCAGTACTTC. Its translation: CASSAWNRIQETQYF.

The CDR3 reads CASSTEGPSTDTQYF. The CDR3 DNA is TGTGCCAGCAGCACCGAGGGCCCTAGCACAGATACGCAGTATTTT. J is TRBJ2-3 and V is TRBV5-5; a possible D gene is TRBD2 (5 bases). Trimming removed 4 bases at V and 0 bases at J, with 12 bases between. This CDR3 has 15 residues. From germline, CDR1 is SGHKS and CDR2 YYEKEE (reference sequence).

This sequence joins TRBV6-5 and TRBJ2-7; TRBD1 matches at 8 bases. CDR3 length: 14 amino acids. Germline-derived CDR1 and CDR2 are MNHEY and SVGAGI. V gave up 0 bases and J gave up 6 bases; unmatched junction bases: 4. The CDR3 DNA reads TGTGCCAGCAGTTACTCGACACAGGGGGGCGAGCAGTACTTC. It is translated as CASSYSTQGGEQYF.

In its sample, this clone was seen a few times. CDR3 sequence: CASSPVGAWNQPQHF. CDR3 bases: TGTGCCAGTAGCCCTGTGGGGGCTTGGAATCAGCCCCAGCATTTT. V gene TRBV19 combines with J gene TRBJ1-5, with a tentative D call TRBD1 (6 bases). The ends were cut back, 6 bases at V and 4 bases at J, with 16 bases in the middle. Germline CDR1 and CDR2: LNHDA and SQIVND (reference sequence). This CDR3 is 15 amino acids long.

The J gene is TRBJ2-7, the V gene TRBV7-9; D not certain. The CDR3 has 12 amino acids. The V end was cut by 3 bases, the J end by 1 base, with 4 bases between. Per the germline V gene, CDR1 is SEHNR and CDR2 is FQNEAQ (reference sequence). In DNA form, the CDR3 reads TGTGCCAGCAGCTTTATGTCCTACGAGCAGTACTTC. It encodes CASSFMSYEQYF.

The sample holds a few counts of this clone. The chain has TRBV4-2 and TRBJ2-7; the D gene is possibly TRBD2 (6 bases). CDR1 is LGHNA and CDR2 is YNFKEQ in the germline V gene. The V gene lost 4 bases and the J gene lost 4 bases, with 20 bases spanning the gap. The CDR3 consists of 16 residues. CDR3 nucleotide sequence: TGTGCCAGCAGCCCCATACTAGCTGATGGGGTTTACGAGCAGTACTTC. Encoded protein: CASSPILADGVYEQYF.

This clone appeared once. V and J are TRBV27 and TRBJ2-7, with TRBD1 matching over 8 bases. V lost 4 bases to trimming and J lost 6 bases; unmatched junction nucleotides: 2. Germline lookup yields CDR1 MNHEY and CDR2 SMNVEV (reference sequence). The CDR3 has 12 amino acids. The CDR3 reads CASSSTGVEQYF. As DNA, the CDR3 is TGTGCCAGCAGTTCGACAGGGGTCGAGCAGTACTTC.

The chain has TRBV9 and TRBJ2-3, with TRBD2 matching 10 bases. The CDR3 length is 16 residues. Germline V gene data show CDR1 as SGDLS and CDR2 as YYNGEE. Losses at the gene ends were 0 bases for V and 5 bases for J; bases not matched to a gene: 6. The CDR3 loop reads CASSVVSGRRVDTQYF. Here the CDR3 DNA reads TGTGCCAGCAGCGTAGTTAGCGGGAGGCGGGTAGATACGCAGTATTTT.

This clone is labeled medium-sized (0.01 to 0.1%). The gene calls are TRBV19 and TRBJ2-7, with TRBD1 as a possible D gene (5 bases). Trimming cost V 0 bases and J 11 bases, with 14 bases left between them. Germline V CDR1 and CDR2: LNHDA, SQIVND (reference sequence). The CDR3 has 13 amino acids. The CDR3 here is CASSIDPGQAEYF. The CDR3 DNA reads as TGTGCCAGTAGTATAGATCCCGGACAAGCCGAGTACTTC.

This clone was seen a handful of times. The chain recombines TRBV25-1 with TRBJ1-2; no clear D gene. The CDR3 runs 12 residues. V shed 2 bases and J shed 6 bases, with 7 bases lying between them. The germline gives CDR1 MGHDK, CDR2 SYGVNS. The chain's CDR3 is CASSEGLDGYTF. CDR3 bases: TGTGCCAGCAGTGAAGGGCTGGATGGCTACACCTTC.

The CDR3 DNA reads TGTGCCAGCAGCGTAGGGGGGGGCCGGAGTGATGAGCAGTTCTTC. It translates to CASSVGGGRSDEQFF. This sequence joins TRBV9 and TRBJ2-1; weak D call: TRBD2 (7 bases). V was pared by 0 bases and J by 8 bases, with 15 bases between. Germline V gene sequence: CDR1 SGDLS, CDR2 YYNGEE. This CDR3 spans 15 amino acids.

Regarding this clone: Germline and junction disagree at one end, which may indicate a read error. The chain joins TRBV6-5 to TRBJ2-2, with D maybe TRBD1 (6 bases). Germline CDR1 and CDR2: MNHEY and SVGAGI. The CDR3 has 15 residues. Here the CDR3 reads CASSLQGVWPGELLF. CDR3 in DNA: TGTGCCAGCAGTCTACAGGGTGTGTGGCCCGGGGAGCTGCTTTTT.

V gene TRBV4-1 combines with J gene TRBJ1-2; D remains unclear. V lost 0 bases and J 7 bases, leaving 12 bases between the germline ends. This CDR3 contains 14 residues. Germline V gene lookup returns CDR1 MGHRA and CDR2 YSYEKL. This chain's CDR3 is CASSQDAAALGYTF. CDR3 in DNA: TGCGCCAGCAGCCAAGATGCGGCAGCTCTTGGCTACACCTTC.

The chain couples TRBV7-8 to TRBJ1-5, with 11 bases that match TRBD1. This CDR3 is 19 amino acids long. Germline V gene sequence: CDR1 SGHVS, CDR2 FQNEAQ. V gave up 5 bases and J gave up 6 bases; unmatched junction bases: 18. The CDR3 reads CASSAQGVRTGGVCQPQHF. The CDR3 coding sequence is TGTGCCAGCAGCGCCCAGGGGGTGCGGACAGGGGGCGTTTGTCAGCCCCAGCATTTT.

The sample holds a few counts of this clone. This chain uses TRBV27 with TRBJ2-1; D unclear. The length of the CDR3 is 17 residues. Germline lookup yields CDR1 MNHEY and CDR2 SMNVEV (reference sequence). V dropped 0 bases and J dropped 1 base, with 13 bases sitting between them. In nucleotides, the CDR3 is TGTGCCAGCAGTTTATCGATCGGAGCCTGGTCCTACAATGAGCAGTTCTTC. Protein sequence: CASSLSIGAWSYNEQFF.

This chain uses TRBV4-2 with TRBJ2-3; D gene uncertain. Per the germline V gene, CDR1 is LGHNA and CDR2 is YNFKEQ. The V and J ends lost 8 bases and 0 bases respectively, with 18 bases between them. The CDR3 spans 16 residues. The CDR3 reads CASQTSSASSTDTQYF. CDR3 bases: TGTGCCAGCCAAACGTCGAGCGCCTCTAGCACAGATACGCAGTATTTT.

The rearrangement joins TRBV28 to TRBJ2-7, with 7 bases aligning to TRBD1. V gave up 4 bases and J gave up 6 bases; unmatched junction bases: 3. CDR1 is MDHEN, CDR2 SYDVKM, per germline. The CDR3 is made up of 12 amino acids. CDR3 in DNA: TGTGCCAGCAGTTACAGGGGTTTCGAGCAGTACTTC. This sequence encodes CASSYRGFEQYF.